These T cell receptor beta chains were read from a single sample in a study of blood T cell repertoires in COVID-19. Sequencing was performed with immunoSEQ multiplex PCR; in TCRdb, only in-frame clones are kept and a portion is missing. This sample yields around 190,000 clones, of which 84% are seen a single time; about 13% belongs to the top ten. Sequenced input: peripheral blood. The receptors stem from a human donor in a cohort sampled during active COVID-19. The CDR3 runs from the conserved cysteine through the conserved F or W. A D gene is named only where the DNA matches it firmly. Rows may omit the clone size; those that give it use once, few, many or a size class.

>TRBJ2-3|TRBV19|-|TRBD2
CASSLSGTSGRVSDTQYF
TGTGCCAGTAGTCTATCCGGGACTAGCGGGAGAGTCTCAGATACGCAGTATTTT
>TRBJ2-7|TRBV3-1/TRBV3-2|-|TRBD2
CASSQMGGGLVYEQYF
TGTGCCAGCAGCCAAATGGGGGGGGGACTCGTCTACGAGCAGTACTTC
>TRBJ1-1|TRBV15|once|-
CATSRVEGSAEAFF
TGTGCCACCAGCAGAGTTGAGGGTAGCGCTGAAGCTTTCTTT
>TRBJ2-7|TRBV28|-|-
CASSLWEYEQYF
TGTGCCAGCAGTTTATGGGAGTACGAGCAGTACTTC
>TRBJ2-1|TRBV5-1|-|TRBD1
CASSLNIGGQDSYNEQFF
TGCGCCAGCAGCTTGAATATTGGAGGACAGGACTCCTACAATGAGCAGTTCTTC
>TRBJ2-7|TRBV2|-|-
CASSEGDSYEQYF
TGTGCCAGCAGTGAAGGAGACTCCTACGAGCAGTACTTC
>TRBJ2-5|TRBV28|-|TRBD1
CASSSYRGREETQYF
TGTGCCAGCAGTTCATACAGGGGGCGGGAAGAGACCCAGTACTTC
>TRBJ1-6|TRBV28|-|-
CASRTGQVNSPLHF
TGTGCCAGCAGAACGGGACAAGTTAATTCACCCCTCCACTTT
>TRBJ2-4|TRBV6-5|-|-
CASSSLGLAKNIQYF
TGTGCCAGCAGTTCCCTGGGCCTAGCCAAAAACATTCAGTACTTC
>TRBJ2-4|TRBV4-1|-|-
CASSQEREGGESGLAKNIQYF
TGCGCCAGCAGCCAAGAGAGGGAGGGGGGTGAGTCGGGCCTAGCCAAAAACATTCAGTACTTC
>TRBJ2-6|TRBV19|once|-
CASSSQGSNVLTF
TGTGCCAGTAGTAGTCAGGGCAGCAACGTCCTGACTTTC
>TRBJ2-2|TRBV7-8|-|-
CASSLVKGSGAGELFF
TGTGCCAGCAGCTTAGTAAAGGGGTCGGGCGCCGGGGAGCTGTTTTTT
>TRBJ2-7|TRBV28|-|-
CASREGGEQYF
TGTGCCAGCAGGGAGGGAGGCGAGCAGTACTTC
>TRBJ2-5|TRBV23-1|-|TRBD1
CASSSEGAAGETQYF
TGCGCCAGCAGTTCCGAGGGGGCGGCCGGAGAGACCCAGTACTTC
>TRBJ1-5|TRBV28|-|TRBD1
CASSRMDRGRNQPQHF
TGTGCCAGCAGTCGCATGGACAGGGGGCGTAATCAGCCCCAGCATTTT
>TRBJ2-3|TRBV21-1|-|-
CASSKAWTGLTDTQYF
TGTGCCAGCAGCAAAGCCTGGACAGGGTTGACAGATACGCAGTATTTT
>TRBJ2-2|TRBV19|-|-
CASSIHIGELFF
TGTGCCAGTAGTATTCACATCGGGGAGCTGTTTTTT
>TRBJ2-2|TRBV27|-|TRBD2
CASSTPQETSGWTGELFF
TGTGCCAGCAGTACCCCGCAGGAGACTAGCGGATGGACCGGGGAGCTGTTTTTT
>TRBJ1-6|TRBV5-6|-|-
CASSPGLTINSPLHF
TGTGCCAGCAGCCCGGGACTGACGATTAATTCACCCCTCCACTTT
>TRBJ1-4|TRBV30|-|-
CAWSRGGSGSEKLFF
TGTGCCTGGAGTCGGGGAGGGTCTGGAAGCGAAAAACTGTTTTTT
>TRBJ2-5|TRBV19|few|TRBD1
CASSPFWGTAQETQYF
TGTGCCAGTAGTCCTTTTTGGGGGACAGCCCAAGAGACCCAGTACTTC
>TRBJ1-5|TRBV9|-|-
CASSPPGVRQPQHF
TGTGCCAGCAGCCCCCCCGGGGTCAGACAGCCCCAGCATTTT
>TRBJ2-5|TRBV7-9|-|TRBD1
CASRGNRGPQETQYF
TGTGCCAGCAGGGGGAACAGGGGACCTCAAGAGACCCAGTACTTC
>TRBJ2-1|TRBV2|-|TRBD2
CASSEFLAGDGEQFF
TGTGCCAGCAGTGAATTCCTAGCGGGAGACGGTGAGCAGTTCTTC
>TRBJ2-2|TRBV5-1|-|TRBD2
CASSRTSGRTGELFF
TGCGCCAGCAGCCGGACTAGCGGGAGGACCGGGGAGCTGTTTTTT
>TRBJ1-1|TRBV19|-|TRBD1
CASSLDRALNTEAFF
TGTGCCAGTAGTTTGGACAGGGCTTTAAACACTGAAGCTTTCTTT
>TRBJ2-2|TRBV28|once|-
CASSRLQQNTGELFF
TGTGCCAGCAGTCGACTACAGCAAAACACCGGGGAGCTGTTTTTT
>TRBJ1-4|TRBV28|-|TRBD1
CASSSPGTEYKKLFF
TGTGCCAGCAGTTCCCCTGGGACAGAGTATAAAAAACTGTTTTTT
>TRBJ2-1|TRBV6-5|-|TRBD2
CASNEIAGSANEQFF
TGTGCCAGCAACGAGATAGCGGGCTCGGCCAATGAGCAGTTCTTC
>TRBJ2-3|TRBV5-1|-|-
CASSLWAGGMLDTQYF
TGCGCCAGCAGCTTGTGGGCCGGAGGGATGTTGGATACGCAGTATTTT
>TRBJ2-7|TRBV20-1|-|-
CSASNGVEGNEQYF
TGCAGTGCTAGTAACGGCGTAGAGGGTAACGAGCAGTACTTC
>TRBJ1-3|TRBV28|-|-
CASSFGGQFSGNTIYF
TGTGCCAGCAGTTTCGGGGGGCAATTTTCTGGAAACACCATATATTTT
>TRBJ2-2|TRBV13|-|-
CASSLNPFHPGKGTGELFF
TGTGCCAGCAGCTTAAATCCGTTTCATCCGGGAAAAGGCACCGGGGAGCTGTTTTTT
>TRBJ2-1|TRBV7-2|-|-
CASSRSVGGNEQFF
TGTGCCAGCAGCCGTTCGGTCGGGGGCAATGAGCAGTTCTTC
>TRBJ1-5|TRBV28|-|-
CASSFAVLGQPQHF
TGTGCCAGCAGTTTTGCAGTTCTCGGGCAGCCCCAGCATTTT
>TRBJ2-3|TRBV30|-|-
CAWSVRGDTQYF
TGTGCCTGGAGTGTACGGGGAGATACGCAGTATTTT
>TRBJ1-1|TRBV7-9|once|TRBD1
CASSQKGAVNTEAFF
TGTGCCAGCAGTCAAAAGGGGGCGGTGAACACTGAAGCTTTCTTT
>TRBJ1-1|TRBV4-1|once|TRBD1
CASSQESGGHTEAFF
TGCGCCAGCAGCCAAGAATCAGGGGGACACACTGAAGCTTTCTTT
>TRBJ2-7|TRBV6-6|-|-
CASRPTYTGDTQYF
TGTGCCAGCAGACCTACTTATACGGGGGATACGCAGTACTTC
>TRBJ1-1|TRBV28|few|-
CASSHPRGPTEAFF
TGTGCCAGCAGTCACCCCAGGGGACCCACTGAAGCTTTCTTT
>TRBJ1-5|TRBV15|-|TRBD1
CATSRPQTGGVNQPQHF
TGTGCCACCAGCAGACCCCAGACAGGGGGGGTCAATCAGCCCCAGCATTTT
>TRBJ2-5|TRBV5-4|once|-
CVGRTQYF
TGTGTAGGGAGGACCCAGTACTTC
>TRBJ1-5|TRBV19|few|-
CASSIRDSNQPQHF
TGTGCCAGTAGTATCCGAGATAGCAATCAGCCCCAGCATTTT
>TRBJ2-5|TRBV13|-|-
CASRRRWETQYF
TGTGCCAGCAGAAGGAGATGGGAGACCCAGTACTTC
>TRBJ2-3|TRBV7-2|-|TRBD2
CASSLESVWREGIADTQYF
TGTGCCAGCAGCTTAGAATCGGTATGGCGGGAGGGCATCGCAGATACGCAGTATTTT
>TRBJ2-1|TRBV27|-|TRBD2
CASSYGRASVSEQFF
TGTGCCAGCAGTTACGGGAGGGCCTCAGTTAGTGAGCAGTTCTTC
>TRBJ2-2|TRBV7-6|few|TRBD2
CASSLAGGRGVRELFF
TGTGCCAGCAGCTTAGCTGGCGGGAGAGGCGTACGGGAGCTGTTTTTT
>TRBJ2-1|TRBV27|-|TRBD2
CASSFPSGRSGSEQFF
TGTGCCAGCAGTTTCCCTAGCGGGAGGTCTGGGAGTGAGCAGTTCTTC
>TRBJ1-3|TRBV3-1/TRBV3-2|-|-
CASSRSTGIYF
TGTGCCAGCAGCCGTTCGACAGGCATATATTTT
>TRBJ1-1|TRBV18|-|-
CASSPPGFDTEAFF
TGTGCCAGCTCACCGCCGGGATTCGACACTGAAGCTTTCTTT
>TRBJ2-2|TRBV4-2|-|TRBD1
CASSQVGQGKIGELFF
TGTGCCAGCAGCCAAGTTGGACAGGGCAAGATCGGGGAGCTGTTTTTT
>TRBJ2-7|TRBV5-8|few|-
CASSLDRDEQYF
TGTGCCAGCAGCTTGGACAGGGACGAGCAGTACTTC
>TRBJ1-6|TRBV5-4|-|TRBD1
CASSGDRTDNSPLHF
TGTGCCAGCAGCGGGGACAGAACAGATAATTCACCCCTCCACTTT
>TRBJ2-3|TRBV10-2|-|TRBD2
CASSDFGGGTQYF
TGCGCCAGCAGTGATTTCGGGGGGGGTACGCAGTATTTT
>TRBJ2-5|TRBV7-9|-|TRBD1
CASRPGTAKTQYF
TGTGCCAGCAGGCCCGGGACAGCTAAGACCCAGTACTTC
>TRBJ2-7|TRBV27|-|-
CASSPFRTATVYEQYF
TGTGCCAGCAGTCCTTTCCGGACTGCTACTGTGTACGAGCAGTACTTC